The sequence of this T cell receptor beta chain was determined in a study of T cells after yellow fever vaccination. This clonotype was recorded many times. Its target is not known. A universal primer site and UMIs were added as TCR cDNA was made by 5'RACE template switching. TCRdb re-derived calls from the 5' RACE reads in MiXCR, one entry per CDR3 protein. Among 450,000 to 600,000 distinct CDR3 sequences listed, 17% were seen once. Germline values: CDR1 MDHEN, CDR2 SYDVKM. The ends were cut back, 2 bases at V and 6 bases at J, with 10 bases in the middle. There are 13 residues in the CDR3. Study conclusions and caveats: Overall, a small share of clonotypes was seen in both CD4 and CD8 compartments.

The sample in question was PBMCs, obtained 5 to 6 days after the first yellow fever vaccination. The clonotype comes from a young man who received the YFV17D yellow fever vaccine. The rearrangement links TRBV28 to TRBJ1-2, with D hard to call. The CDR3 loop is CASSLGWQDGYTF. Here the CDR3 DNA reads TGTGCCAGCAGTTTAGGGTGGCAGGATGGCTACACCTTC.